Each of the 5 T cell receptor beta chains below was sequenced from the same sample in a study of CD8 T cells in ankylosing spondylitis. MiXCR, run by TCRdb on the 5' RACE reads, gives a single entry per CDR3 protein. The data hold hundreds of thousands of distinct CDR3 sequences, with 25% to 30% observed a single time. Source material: blood, either unsorted or a sorted T cell fraction (not recorded which). These receptors came from a male donor with ankylosing spondylitis or in good health (not recorded which).

This clonotype was seen ten or more times. This chain connects TRBV7-3 to TRBJ2-3; D is unclear. The CDR3 sequence is 14 residues long. V was shortened by 5 bases and J by 1 base, with 10 bases between the two germline ends. Looked up from germline, CDR1 is SGHTA and CDR2 is FQGTGA. The CDR3 loop is CASSPRPGTDTQYF. The CDR3 nucleotides read TGTGCCAGCAGCCCACGCCCCGGCACAGATACGCAGTATTTT.

The chain uses TRBV7-2 and TRBJ2-6; no definite D call. V lost 2 bases and J 2 bases, leaving 7 bases between the germline ends. This CDR3 has 15 amino acids. The germline gives CDR1 SGHTA, CDR2 FQGNSA. The CDR3 sequence is CASSLTRAGANVLTF. The CDR3 DNA follows: TGTGCCAGCAGCTTAACCCGGGCTGGGGCCAACGTCCTGACTTTC. Full variable domain (missing parts from reference TRBV7-2 and TRBJ2-6): GAGVSQSPSNKVTEKGKDVELRCDPISGHTALYWYRQSLGQGLEFLIYFQGNSAPDKSGLPSDRFSAERTGGSVSTLTIQRTQQEDSAVYLCASSLTRAGANVLTFGAGSRLTVL.

The V gene is TRBV12-3 or TRBV12-4, the J gene TRBJ2-7; tentative D call: TRBD2 (5 bases). This CDR3 comprises 13 residues. The V gene lost 7 bases and the J gene lost 4 bases, with 14 bases spanning the gap. CDR3 DNA sequence: TGTGCCAGCACACGATATGAGGGATACGAGCAGTACTTC. It translates to CASTRYEGYEQYF.

On this clonotype: Being one base from a much bigger clone, this may be a read error. This chain uses TRBV5-1 with TRBJ1-4, with no clear D. Between the trimmed V and J ends, which lost 0 bases and 10 bases, there was a span of 16 bases. Per germline, CDR1 SGHRS and CDR2 YFSETQ. This CDR3 spans 15 amino acids. The CDR3 here is CASSLASGDWVKLFF. CDR3 in DNA: TGCGCCAGCAGCTTGGCTTCGGGAGATTGGGTAAAACTGTTTTTT. The whole variable domain, filled in from reference TRBV5-1 and TRBJ1-4, reads KAGVTQTPRYLIKTRGQQVTLSCSPISGHRSVSWYQQTPGQGLQFLFEYFSETQRNKGNFPGRFSGRQFSNSRSEMNVSTLELGDSALYLCASSLASGDWVKLFFGSGTQLSVL.

Many counts were recorded for this clonotype. The genes are TRBV29-1 and TRBJ2-7; 8 nucleotides align to TRBD1. Germline V gene lookup returns CDR1 SQVTM and CDR2 ANQGSEA. The junction had 6 bases not matched to a gene; V was cut back by 6 bases and J by 2 bases. This CDR3 spans 13 amino acids. In DNA form, the CDR3 reads TGCAGCGTGCAAGGACAGGGCACCTACGAGCAGTACTTC. It translates to CSVQGQGTYEQYF.